This T cell receptor beta chain was found in a study of blood T cells in healthy people across ages. Points from the study as a whole: PBMCs were not sorted, which prevented a conclusive comparison of naive versus antigen-experienced cells.

The CDR3 is 14 amino acids. The germline V and J ends were trimmed by 6 bases and 2 bases, with 14 bases remaining between them. CDR1 is MNHNY and CDR2 is SVGAGI in the germline V gene (reference sequence). Sample-barcoded 5' priming and a J-beta primer mix drove a second PCR of 7 to 11 cycles. TCRdb passed the 5' RACE reads through MiXCR, listing each CDR3 protein once. The table has around 710,000 distinct CDR3 sequences, around 40% seen once. This clonotype was counted only a few times. Its matching antigen is unknown. The V gene is TRBV6-6, the J gene TRBJ2-7, with D unresolved. This TCR derives from a woman aged 55-69 years in good health. The sample consisted of blood. In nucleotides, the CDR3 is TGTGCCAGCAGACCCCTAGGACCGGCCTACGAGCAGTACTTC. Its translation is CASRPLGPAYEQYF.